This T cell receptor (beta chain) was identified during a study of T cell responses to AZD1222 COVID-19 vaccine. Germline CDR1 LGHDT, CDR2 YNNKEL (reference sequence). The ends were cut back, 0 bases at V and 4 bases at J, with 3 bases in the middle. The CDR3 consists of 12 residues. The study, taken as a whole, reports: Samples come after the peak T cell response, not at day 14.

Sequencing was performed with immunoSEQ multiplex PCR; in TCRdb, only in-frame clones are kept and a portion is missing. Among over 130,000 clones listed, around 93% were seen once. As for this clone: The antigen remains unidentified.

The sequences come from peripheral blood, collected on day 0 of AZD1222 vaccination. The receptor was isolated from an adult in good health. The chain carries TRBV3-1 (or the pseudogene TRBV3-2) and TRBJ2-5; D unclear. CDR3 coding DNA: TGTGCCAGCAGCCAAGATCGAGAGACCCAGTACTTC. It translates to CASSQDRETQYF.